This TCR beta chain is drawn from a study of regulatory T cells in long-lasting Graves disease. Building the TCR beta libraries relied on iRepertoire HTBI primers, and CDR3 regions underwent Arm-PCR. TCRdb reanalysed the multiplex PCR reads using MiXCR and keeps one entry per CDR3 protein. The sample records roughly 490,000 distinct CDR3 sequences, approximately 23% being singletons. V lost 0 bases, J lost 3 bases, and 4 bases stayed unmatched. CDR3 size: 15 residues. The V gene's germline CDR1 is KGHSH and CDR2 LQKENI. Stated time point: persistent/refractory GD, antithyroid drugs over 5 years with positive TRAb. PBMCs were the source of the RNA used for TCR sequencing.

This clonotype was sampled from a female donor with Graves disease. The chain has TRBV18 and TRBJ1-1; TRBD1 matches 7 bases. The sequenced sample was peripheral blood mononuclear cells (PBMCs), obtained when the disease was refractory, from a patient treated with antithyroid drugs. The CDR3 loop reads CASSPPGTAHTEAFF. DNA of the CDR3: TGTGCCAGCTCACCACCCGGGACAGCCCACACTGAAGCTTTCTTT.